The text below deals with one TCR beta chain. The sample belongs to a study of CD8 T cells in Susac syndrome. RNA, at about 0.5 to 1 ug, was reverse transcribed with random hexamers. TCRdb itself ran the immunoSEQ multiplex PCR reads through MiXCR, one entry per CDR3 protein. The sample has 150,000 to 200,000 distinct CDR3 sequences, approximately 95% seen once. The germline CDR1 and CDR2 sequences are MGHRA and YSYEKL. The CDR3 sequence is 17 residues long. Trimming took 4 bases from V and 3 from J, leaving 22 bases between them. The chain recombines TRBV4-1 with TRBJ2-7; possible D gene TRBD1, 6 bases. The sequence derives from a human donor with multiple sclerosis. Specimen: CD4+ T cells from PBMCs. CDR3 in DNA: TGCGCCAGCAGCCGAGGAAGGGTCAGGGGATTTAACTACGAGCAGTACTTC. Translation: CASSRGRVRGFNYEQYF.